This is a list of T cell receptor beta chains from one sample in a study of cytomegalovirus exposure and HLA in healthy donors. Libraries were prepared by immunoSEQ multiplex PCR; TCRdb keeps only in-frame clonotypes and omits some of them. Of about 160,000 clones listed, around 74% are singletons. What was sequenced was PBMCs. The source of these receptors is a man aged 50-59 years in good health and CMV-seropositive. CDR3s include the opening cysteine and the closing phenylalanine or tryptophan. D genes are given only for firm matches. The listing skips clone size in some rows; elsewhere it reads once, few, many or a size class.

v_call	d_call	j_call	clone_size	cdr3_nt	cdr3_aa
TRBV9	TRBD1	TRBJ2-5	-	TGTGCCAGCAGCCAAGGACAGGGGAGCGAGACCCAGTACTTC	CASSQGQGSETQYF
TRBV2	-	TRBJ1-5	-	TGTGCCAGCAGTGCTCAGGCAACTAATCAGCCCCAGCATTTT	CASSAQATNQPQHF
TRBV4-2	TRBD2	TRBJ2-5	once	TGTGCCAGCAGCCACCCAGCGGGGGGAGGGGCGGGGGAGACCCAGTACTTC	CASSHPAGGGAGETQYF
TRBV7-9	-	TRBJ1-5	-	TGTTCCAGCAGCGAGTGGGGGGGCTCGGGCAATCAGCCCCAGCATTTT	CSSSEWGGSGNQPQHF
TRBV10-2	-	TRBJ2-1	-	TGCGCCAGCAGTGAGTCCTCAAACAGGGGAGGGCAGTTCTTC	CASSESSNRGGQFF
TRBV18	TRBD2	TRBJ2-5	-	TGTGCCAGCTCCCTAGGACTAGCGGGAGTGGGGGAGACCCAGTACTTC	CASSLGLAGVGETQYF
TRBV30	-	TRBJ1-1	-	TGTGCCTGGAGTGTACCCGCGACAGGGAACACTGAAGCTTTCTTT	CAWSVPATGNTEAFF
TRBV11-2	-	TRBJ2-1	-	TGTGCCAGCAGCTTAGCTCTCTCCTACAATGAGCAGTTCTTC	CASSLALSYNEQFF
TRBV19	TRBD1	TRBJ2-7	-	TGTGCCAGTAGTGTGGGGACAGGAGACTCGGACGAGCAGTACTTC	CASSVGTGDSDEQYF
TRBV5-8	TRBD2	TRBJ2-3	-	TGTGCCAGCAGCCCACCCCTTCCTAGCGGGAAAACAGATACGCAGTATTTT	CASSPPLPSGKTDTQYF